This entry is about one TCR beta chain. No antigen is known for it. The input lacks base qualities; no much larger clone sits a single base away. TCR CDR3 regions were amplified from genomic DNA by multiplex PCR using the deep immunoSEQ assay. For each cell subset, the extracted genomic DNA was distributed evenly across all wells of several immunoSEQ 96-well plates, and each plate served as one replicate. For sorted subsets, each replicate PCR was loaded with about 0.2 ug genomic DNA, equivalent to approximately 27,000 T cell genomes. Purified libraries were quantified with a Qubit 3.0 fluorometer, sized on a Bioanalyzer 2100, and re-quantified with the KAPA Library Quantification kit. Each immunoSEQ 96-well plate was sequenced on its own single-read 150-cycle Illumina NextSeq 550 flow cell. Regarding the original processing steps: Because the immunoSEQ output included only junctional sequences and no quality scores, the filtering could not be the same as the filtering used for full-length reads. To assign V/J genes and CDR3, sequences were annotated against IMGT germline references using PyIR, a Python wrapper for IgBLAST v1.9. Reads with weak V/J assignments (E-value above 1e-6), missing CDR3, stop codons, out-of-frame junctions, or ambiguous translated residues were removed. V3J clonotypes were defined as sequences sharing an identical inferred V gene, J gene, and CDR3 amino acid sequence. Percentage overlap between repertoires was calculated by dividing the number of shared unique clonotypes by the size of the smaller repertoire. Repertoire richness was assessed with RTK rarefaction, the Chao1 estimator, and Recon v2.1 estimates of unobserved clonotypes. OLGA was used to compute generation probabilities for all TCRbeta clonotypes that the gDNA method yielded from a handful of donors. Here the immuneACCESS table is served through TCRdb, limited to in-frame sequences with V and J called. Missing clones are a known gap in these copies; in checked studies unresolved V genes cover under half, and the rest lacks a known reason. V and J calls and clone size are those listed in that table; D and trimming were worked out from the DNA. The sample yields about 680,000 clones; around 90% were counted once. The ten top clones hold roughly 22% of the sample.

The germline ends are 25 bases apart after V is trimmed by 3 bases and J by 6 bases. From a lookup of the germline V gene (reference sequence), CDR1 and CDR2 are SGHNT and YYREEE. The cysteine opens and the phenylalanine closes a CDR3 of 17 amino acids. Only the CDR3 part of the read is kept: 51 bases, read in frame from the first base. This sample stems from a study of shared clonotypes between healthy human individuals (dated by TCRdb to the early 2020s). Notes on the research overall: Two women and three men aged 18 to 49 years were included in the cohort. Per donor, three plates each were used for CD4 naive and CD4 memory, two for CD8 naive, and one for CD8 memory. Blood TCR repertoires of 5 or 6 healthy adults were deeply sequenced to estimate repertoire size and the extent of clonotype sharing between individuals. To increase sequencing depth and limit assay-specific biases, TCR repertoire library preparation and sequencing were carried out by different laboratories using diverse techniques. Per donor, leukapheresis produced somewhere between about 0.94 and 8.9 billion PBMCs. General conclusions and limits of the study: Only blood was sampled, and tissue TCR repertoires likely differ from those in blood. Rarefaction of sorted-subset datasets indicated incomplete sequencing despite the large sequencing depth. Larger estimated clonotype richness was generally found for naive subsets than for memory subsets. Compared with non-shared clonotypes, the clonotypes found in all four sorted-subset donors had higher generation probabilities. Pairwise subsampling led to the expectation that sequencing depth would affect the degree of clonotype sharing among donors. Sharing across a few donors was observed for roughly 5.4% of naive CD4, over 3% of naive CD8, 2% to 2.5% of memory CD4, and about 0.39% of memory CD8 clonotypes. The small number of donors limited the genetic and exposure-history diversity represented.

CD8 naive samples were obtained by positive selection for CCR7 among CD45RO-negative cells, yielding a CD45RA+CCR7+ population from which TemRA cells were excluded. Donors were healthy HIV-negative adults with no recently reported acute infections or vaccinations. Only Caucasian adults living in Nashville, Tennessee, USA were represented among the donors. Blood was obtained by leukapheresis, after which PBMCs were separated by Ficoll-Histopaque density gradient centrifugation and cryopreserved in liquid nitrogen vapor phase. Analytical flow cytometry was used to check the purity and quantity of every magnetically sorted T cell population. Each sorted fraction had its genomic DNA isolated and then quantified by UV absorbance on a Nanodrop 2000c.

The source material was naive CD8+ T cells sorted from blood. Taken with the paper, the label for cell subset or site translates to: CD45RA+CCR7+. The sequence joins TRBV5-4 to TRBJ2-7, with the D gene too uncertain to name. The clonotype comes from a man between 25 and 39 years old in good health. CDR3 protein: CASSSSKTRLNLAEQYF. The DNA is TGTGCCAGCAGCTCGAGCAAAACACGACTCAATCTGGCCGAGCAGTACTTC.